Presented here are 30 T cell receptor beta chains from one specimen sequenced in a study of T cell responses to AZD1222 COVID-19 vaccine. The data were produced by immunoSEQ multiplex PCR, yet TCRdb's version contains in-frame clones alone and is incomplete. In the table there are approximately 150,000 clones, approximately 94% of which are singletons. This sample comprised peripheral blood, obtained 28 days after the second AZD1222 dose. All receptors come from an adult who received the AZD1222 COVID-19 vaccine.

This clone was seen a few times. This chain links TRBV5-6 with TRBJ1-2, with 7 nucleotides matching TRBD1. In germline, CDR1 is SGHDT, CDR2 YYEEEE. Trimming removed 6 bases from V and 6 bases from J; junction bases left unmatched: 17. This CDR3 contains 16 residues. The CDR3 coding sequence is TGTGCCAGCATCCCCAGAGGCGACAGGGCGTTTGATGGCTACACCTTC. It encodes CASIPRGDRAFDGYTF.

The sample holds one count of this clone. The chain combines TRBV3-1 (or the pseudogene TRBV3-2) with TRBJ1-5; 8 bases map to TRBD1. This CDR3 comprises 16 residues. V trimming: 0 bases; J trimming: 7 bases; junction bases outside the gene matches: 8. CDR1 is LGHDT and CDR2 is YNNKEL in the germline V gene (reference sequence). The CDR3 DNA is TGTGCCAGCAGCCAAGACCAGGGGGCTTTCAGCCAGCCCCAGCATTTT. Protein product: CASSQDQGAFSQPQHF.

The rearrangement links TRBV28 to TRBJ1-4, with D perhaps TRBD1 (5 bases). This CDR3 contains 15 residues. Germline CDR1 and CDR2: MDHEN and SYDVKM. Trimming shortened V by 1 base and J by 3 bases, and 9 bases separated the two germline ends. This chain's CDR3 is CASSLSGTANEKLFF. The CDR3 DNA reads TGTGCCAGCAGTTTATCAGGGACGGCTAATGAAAAACTGTTTTTT.

V gene TRBV18 combines with J gene TRBJ2-7; 12 bases line up with TRBD2. V shed 2 bases, J shed 5 bases, and the junction held 4 bases outside the gene matches. The germline V gene has CDR1 KGHSH and CDR2 LQKENI. This CDR3 is 15 amino acids long. The chain's CDR3 is CASSPTTSGSHEQYF. Here the CDR3 DNA reads TGTGCCAGCTCACCAACGACTAGCGGGAGCCACGAGCAGTACTTC. Variable domain in full (rest from reference TRBV18 and TRBJ2-7): NAGVMQNPRHLVRRRGQEARLRCSPMKGHSHVYWYRQLPEEGLKFMVYLQKENIIDESGMPKERFSAEFPKEGPSILRIQQVVRGDSAAYFCASSPTTSGSHEQYFGPGTRLTVT.

The chain is built from TRBV30 and TRBJ1-5; TRBD1 matches at 10 bases. Germline V gene lookup returns CDR1 GTSNPN and CDR2 SVGIG (reference sequence). The CDR3 has 13 amino acids. Losses at the gene ends were 2 bases for V and 7 bases for J; bases not matched to a gene: 2. CDR3 nucleotides: TGTGCCTGGAGTTTGACAGGGGGCCAGCCCCAGCATTTT. It specifies CAWSLTGGQPQHF.

The chain combines TRBV7-8 with TRBJ2-7, with 8 positions matching TRBD2. This CDR3 contains 14 residues. V shed 2 bases and J 2 bases; nucleotides not matched to a gene: 2. The V gene's germline CDR1 is SGHVS and CDR2 FQNEAQ. Here the CDR3 reads CASSLKAGAYEQYF. The CDR3 region has the DNA TGTGCCAGCAGCTTAAAAGCGGGAGCCTACGAGCAGTACTTC.

The chain uses TRBV4-3 and TRBJ2-3, with 10 bases identical to TRBD2. Trimming took 0 bases from V and 10 from J; bases not matched to a gene: 16. The CDR3 covers 18 residues. Per the germline V gene, CDR1 is LGHNA and CDR2 is YSLEER. CDR3: CASSQDYDGTSELGAQYF. CDR3 DNA sequence: TGCGCCAGCAGCCAAGATTACGACGGGACTAGCGAACTCGGGGCGCAGTATTTT.

The rearrangement joins TRBV2 to TRBJ2-1; 14 nucleotides line up with TRBD2. CDR1 and CDR2 (germline): SNHLY, FYNNEI. CDR3 length: 15 amino acids. Trimming at V came to 1 base and at J to 9 bases, leaving 2 bases not matched to a gene. The CDR3 DNA reads TGTGCCAGCAGTGAAGGACTAGCGGGAGGGCTTGAGCAGTTCTTC. Its translation is CASSEGLAGGLEQFF.

CDR3 DNA sequence: TGTGCCAGCAGGAAAACCGGACAGGGTAGCAATCAGCCCCAGCATTTT. Its protein is CASRKTGQGSNQPQHF. The chain links TRBV2 to TRBJ1-5; 8 bases align to TRBD1. J was trimmed by 0 bases and V by 6 bases; bases with no gene match: 7. The CDR3 length is 16 residues. The V gene's germline CDR1 is SNHLY and CDR2 FYNNEI.

The chain recombines TRBV7-8 with TRBJ2-2; D unresolved. The CDR3 is 14 residues long. V dropped 7 bases and J dropped 2 bases, with 11 bases sitting between them. Germline lookup yields CDR1 SGHVS and CDR2 FQNEAQ. CDR3 in DNA: TGTGCCAGCACCCACCGACAAAACACCGGGGAGCTGTTTTTT. Amino acid sequence: CASTHRQNTGELFF.

A few counts support this clone. This chain uses TRBV6-5 with TRBJ2-7, with 8 bases identical to TRBD1. Trimming took 4 bases from V and 2 from J; bases not matched to a gene: 7. Germline CDR1 reads MNHEY; CDR2 reads SVGAGI. The CDR3 totals 15 residues. CDR3 coding DNA: TGTGCCAGCAGTTTGCGGGACAGGACAACCTACGAGCAGTACTTC. Amino acids: CASSLRDRTTYEQYF.

This clone was observed a few times. This chain links TRBV6-2 or TRBV6-3 with TRBJ2-1; 8 positions agree with TRBD2. V lost 5 bases and J lost 10; bases outside the gene matches: 7. Germline CDR1 and CDR2: MNHEY and SVGEGT. This CDR3 spans 13 amino acids. The CDR3 reads CASSVAGTGEQFF. For the CDR3, the DNA is TGTGCCAGCAGTGTAGCGGGAACAGGGGAGCAGTTCTTC.

The CDR3 DNA reads TGTGCCAGCAGCCAAGATTATGGGGGGGCAGGGGCCAACGTCCTGACTTTC. This gives the protein CASSQDYGGAGANVLTF. The chain has TRBV3-1 (or the pseudogene TRBV3-2) and TRBJ2-6; a weak D match, TRBD2 (7 bases). CDR1 is LGHDT and CDR2 is YNNKEL in the germline V gene (reference sequence). The CDR3 has 17 residues. V lost 0 bases, J lost 4 bases, and 13 bases lay in between.

The CDR3 DNA reads as TGCAGTGCTAGCAGGGTCTATGGCTACACCTTC. Amino acid sequence: CSASRVYGYTF. V gene TRBV20-1 combines with J gene TRBJ1-2, with D possibly TRBD1 on 5 matching bases. V was clipped by 3 bases and J by 4 bases, with 6 bases between them. Germline V CDR1 and CDR2: DFQATT, SNEGSKA (reference sequence). This CDR3 spans 11 amino acids.

This sequence joins TRBV19 and TRBJ2-7, with 7 nucleotides matching TRBD2. Unmatched junction bases numbered 4, after V lost 3 bases and J lost 2 bases. Looked up from germline, CDR1 is LNHDA and CDR2 is SQIVND (reference sequence). There are 14 residues in the CDR3. The CDR3 DNA reads as TGTGCCAGTAGTATCGCCGGGACTACCTACGAGCAGTACTTC. Residues: CASSIAGTTYEQYF.

CDR3 sequence reads: CASSPQLRAYQETQYF. CDR3 nucleotide sequence: TGTGCCAGCAGCCCTCAACTCCGGGCCTACCAAGAGACCCAGTACTTC. This chain connects TRBV3-1 (or the pseudogene TRBV3-2) to TRBJ2-5; no firm D call. The CDR3 covers 16 residues. V lost 4 bases to trimming and J lost 0 bases, with 15 bases between them. The germline V gene encodes CDR1 LGHDT and CDR2 YNNKEL (reference sequence).

The chain joins TRBV5-1 to TRBJ2-7; D is unresolved. The J call is in doubt because the DNA end fits TRBJ2-1 better. The CDR3 has 13 residues. Germline CDR1 SGHRS, CDR2 YFSETQ. The CDR3 sequence is CASSLETYNEQFF. CDR3 nucleotides: TGCGCCAGCAGCTTGGAGACTTACAATGAGCAGTTCTTC.

This chain joins TRBV4-1 and TRBJ2-1; 13 bases map to TRBD2. The V gene end was trimmed by 3 bases and the J gene end by 4 bases; junction bases not matched to a gene: 9. CDR3 length: 18 amino acids. Germline V gene sequence: CDR1 MGHRA, CDR2 YSYEKL. The CDR3 DNA reads TGCGCCAGCAGCCAGGACCCCGGGACTAGCGGGACTTACAATGAGCAGTTCTTC. It is translated as CASSQDPGTSGTYNEQFF.

This chain connects TRBV7-2 to TRBJ2-7; TRBD2 matches 8 bases. After removal of 1 base from V and 5 bases from J, the junction contained 10 bases not matched to a gene. CDR3 length: 16 amino acids. Germline CDR1 and CDR2: SGHTA and FQGNSA. CDR3 region: CASSLVAGSGAHEQYF. In nucleotides, the CDR3 is TGTGCCAGCAGCTTAGTAGCGGGGAGCGGAGCCCACGAGCAGTACTTC.

The chain recombines TRBV6-5 with TRBJ2-2; D unclear. With 2 bases removed from V and 6 bases from J, the gap between germline ends came to 16 bases. This CDR3 is built from 16 residues. Germline loops: CDR1 MNHEY, CDR2 SVGAGI. The CDR3 DNA is TGTGCCAGCAGTTACGGAATCCCCGACGAATCCGGGGAGCTGTTTTTT. This sequence encodes CASSYGIPDESGELFF.

The chain is built from TRBV28 and TRBJ2-3; the match to TRBD2 covers 11 bases. This CDR3 has 14 residues. J gave up 4 bases and V 7 bases, and 4 bases lay outside the gene matches. Germline CDR1 MDHEN, CDR2 SYDVKM. CDR3 in amino acids: CASITSGSSDTQYF. DNA of the CDR3: TGTGCCAGCATAACTAGCGGGAGCTCAGATACGCAGTATTTT. The full variable domain, with the rest looked up from reference TRBV28 and TRBJ2-3, is DVKVTQSSRYLVKRTGEKVFLECVQDMDHENMFWYRQDPGLGLRLIYFSYDVKMKEKGDIPEGYSVSREKKERFSLILESASTNQTSMYLCASITSGSSDTQYFGPGTRLTVL.

This chain links TRBV5-8 with TRBJ1-3; D gene unclear. This CDR3 is built from 14 residues. V lost 0 bases to trimming and J lost 3 bases, with 7 bases between them. Germline assignment: CDR1 SGHTS and CDR2 YDEGEE. CDR3 nucleotides: TGTGCCAGCAGCTTGGGATCTTATGGAAACACCATATATTTT. Its translation is CASSLGSYGNTIYF.

The chain recombines TRBV15 with TRBJ2-7; D may be TRBD2 (6 bases). The V end was cut by 0 bases, the J end by 6 bases, with 18 bases between. The CDR3 has 16 residues. CDR1 and CDR2 from the germline V gene are LNHNV and YYDKDF (reference sequence). CDR3 loop: CATSRDRSGFGSEQYF. The DNA of the CDR3 is TGTGCCACCAGCAGAGACCGTAGCGGTTTTGGGAGCGAGCAGTACTTC.

The rearrangement joins TRBV19 to TRBJ1-6; 7 bases map to TRBD1. The CDR3 extends over 15 amino acids. The V gene end was trimmed by 3 bases and the J gene end by 2 bases; junction bases not matched to a gene: 1. The germline gives CDR1 LNHDA, CDR2 SQIVND (reference sequence). CDR3 sequence: CASSIGTAYNSPLHF. In DNA, the CDR3 is TGTGCCAGTAGTATCGGGACAGCCTATAATTCACCCCTCCACTTT.

On this clone itself: A read error may produce the germline difference seen at one junction end. The V gene is TRBV7-9, the J gene TRBJ1-2; D unclear. CDR1 is SEHNR, CDR2 FQNEAQ, per germline (reference sequence). The CDR3 loop spans 9 amino acids. The CDR3 DNA sequence: TGCACCGTGGACCATGGCTACACCTTC. It is translated as CTVDHGYTF.

The chain is built from TRBV2 and TRBJ1-4; D not resolved. The CDR3 sequence is 15 residues long. Germline assignment: CDR1 SNHLY and CDR2 FYNNEI. Trimming cost V 5 bases and J 7 bases, with 17 bases left between them. For the CDR3, the DNA is TGTGCCAGCAGTCAACTCGGGCAATATGGTGAAAAACTGTTTTTT. This codes for CASSQLGQYGEKLFF.

The gene calls are TRBV11-3 and TRBJ2-3; tentatively, D is TRBD2 (6 bases). Germline CDR1 reads SGHNT; CDR2 reads YENEEA. Deletions cut 3 bases from V and 4 bases from J, with 11 bases between. There are 14 residues in the CDR3. The CDR3 bases are TGTGCCAGCAGCTTCGGGACTCCCGCAGATACGCAGTATTTT. Its protein product is CASSFGTPADTQYF. The full variable domain, its missing parts supplied by reference TRBV11-3 and TRBJ2-3, is EAGVVQSPRYKIIEKKQPVAFWCNPISGHNTLYWYLQNLGQGPELLIRYENEEAVDDSQLPKDRFSAERLKGVDSTLKIQPAELGDSAVYLCASSFGTPADTQYFGPGTRLTVL.

This chain links TRBV3-1 (or the pseudogene TRBV3-2) with TRBJ1-1, with D possibly matching TRBD1 (5 bases). From germline, CDR1 is LGHDT and CDR2 YNNKEL (reference sequence). This CDR3 has 15 residues. V shed 1 base and J shed 0 bases, with 9 bases lying between them. The CDR3 coding sequence is TGTGCCAGCAGCCAAGCGAGGGGAATGAACACTGAAGCTTTCTTT. It translates to CASSQARGMNTEAFF.

J is TRBJ2-3 and V is TRBV29-1; D not certain. V shed 0 bases and J shed 2 bases, with 6 bases lying between them. This CDR3 comprises 13 residues. Germline loops: CDR1 SQVTM, CDR2 ANQGSEA. CDR3: CSVEDAVTDTQYF. The CDR3 DNA follows: TGCAGCGTTGAAGATGCCGTCACAGATACGCAGTATTTT.

This chain joins TRBV9 and TRBJ2-5; tentatively, D is TRBD1 (6 bases). The CDR3 sequence is 15 residues long. The V end was cut by 0 bases, the J end by 3 bases, with 12 bases between. In germline, CDR1 is SGDLS, CDR2 YYNGEE. As DNA, the CDR3 is TGTGCCAGCAGCGTAGATGGACAGCGAAAAGAGACCCAGTACTTC. This codes for CASSVDGQRKETQYF.